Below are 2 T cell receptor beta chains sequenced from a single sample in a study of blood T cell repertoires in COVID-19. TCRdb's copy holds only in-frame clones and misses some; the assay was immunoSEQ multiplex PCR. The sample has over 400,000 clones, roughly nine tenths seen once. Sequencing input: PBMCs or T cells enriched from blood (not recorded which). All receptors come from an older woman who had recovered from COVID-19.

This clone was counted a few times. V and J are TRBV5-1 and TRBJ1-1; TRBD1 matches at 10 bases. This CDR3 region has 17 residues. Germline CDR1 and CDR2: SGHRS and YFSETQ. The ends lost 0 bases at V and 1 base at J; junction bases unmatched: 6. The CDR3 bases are TGCGCCAGCAGCTTGGCCGGGACAGGGGCTACGAACACTGAAGCTTTCTTT. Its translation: CASSLAGTGATNTEAFF.

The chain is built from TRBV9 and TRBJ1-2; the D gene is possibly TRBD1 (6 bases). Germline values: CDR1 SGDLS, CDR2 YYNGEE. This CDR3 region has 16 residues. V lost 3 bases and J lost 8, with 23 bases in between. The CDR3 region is CASSAIETGRNRGYTF. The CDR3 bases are TGTGCCAGCAGCGCCATAGAAACAGGGAGAAATCGGGGCTACACCTTC.